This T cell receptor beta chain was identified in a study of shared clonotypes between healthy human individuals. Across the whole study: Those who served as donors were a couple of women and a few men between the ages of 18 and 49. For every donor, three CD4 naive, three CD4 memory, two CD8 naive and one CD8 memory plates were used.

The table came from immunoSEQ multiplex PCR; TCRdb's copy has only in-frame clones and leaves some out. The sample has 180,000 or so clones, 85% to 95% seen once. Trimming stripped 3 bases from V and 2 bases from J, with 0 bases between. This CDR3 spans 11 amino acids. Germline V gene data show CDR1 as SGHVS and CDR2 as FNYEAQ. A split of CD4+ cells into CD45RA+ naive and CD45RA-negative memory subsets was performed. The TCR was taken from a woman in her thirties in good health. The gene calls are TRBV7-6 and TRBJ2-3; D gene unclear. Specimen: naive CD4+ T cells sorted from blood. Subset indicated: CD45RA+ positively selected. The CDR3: CASSFTDTQYF. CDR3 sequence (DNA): TGTGCCAGCAGCTTCACAGATACGCAGTATTTT.